A selection of T cell receptor beta chains follows, all from one sample in a study of T cells expressing NK-cell markers. TCRdb reprocessed the 5' RACE reads and stores each CDR3 protein as one record, lacking DNA. The sample has around 140,000 distinct CDR3 sequences. Sequenced input: blood T cells: a sorted CD56 or NKG2C T cell subset, CD4+ or CD8+ T cells, or bulk PBMC T cells (not recorded which). These receptors all stem from a man aged 18 to 30 in good health. The CDR3 runs from the conserved cysteine through the conserved F or W.

j_call cdr3_length v_call cdr3_aa
TRBJ2-7 15 TRBV5-1 CASSLLGQGIYEQYF
TRBJ2-1 15 TRBV7-2 CASSPGHSSYNEQFF
TRBJ2-6 15 TRBV28 CASSRAVSGANVLTF
TRBJ2-1 15 TRBV29-1 CSVDSNENVYNEQFF
TRBJ2-7 12 TRBV25-1 CASGFSPYEQYF
TRBJ2-5 14 TRBV14 CASKGRSYQETQYF
TRBJ2-3 16 TRBV5-1 CASSWARDSNTDTQYF
TRBJ2-6 13 TRBV6-1 CASSVSGANVLTF
TRBJ2-1 15 TRBV5-1 CASSPAGTSGNEQFF
TRBJ2-2 16 TRBV12-3/TRBV12-4 CASSFETSRNTGELFF